The present entry profiles one T cell receptor (beta chain) with its context. There is no known antigen for this receptor. Base qualities were left out, and no much larger clone turns up one base away. The data derive from a study of T cells after posttransplantation cyclophosphamide (dated by TCRdb to 2016 to 2017). About the investigation overall: T cell repertoire reconstitution was tracked by TRB sequencing after myeloablative bone marrow transplantation in which posttransplantation cyclophosphamide was used as GVHD prophylaxis. Samples from fewer than 40 PTCy-treated patients and approximately 16 related bone marrow donors of those patients were subjected to antigen receptor sequencing. TRB sequencing was performed on blood from all 35 or so PTCy patients with 1-year posttransplant specimens. In 3 patients, TRB sequencing was also performed on up to 3 more blood samples taken 2 to 5.2 years after transplant, and in 4 patients, pretransplant blood was also TRB-sequenced. TRA and TRB clonality were tightly correlated in 9 samples, so subsequent TCR analyses focused on TRB only. Public TRB sequences were checked against a database of over 3,500 sequences associated with responses to pathogens, tumor antigens, self-antigens and alloantigens.

What the work shows at the level of the full study, not this receptor alone: Across about 49 patients, TRB clonality was highly associated with recipient CMV seropositivity and CMV reactivation, and PTCy diversity was similar to diversity in CNI/methotrexate controls. Donor-recipient similarity was low at 1-2 months but rose over the first year, and later blood repertoires were often dominated by donor CD8+ memory clones. The TRB repertoires of T cells infiltrating skin or the GI tract showed only limited overlap with the TRB repertoires found in blood.

Peripheral blood samples were provided by related bone marrow donors on the day of marrow donation. Peripheral blood and bone marrow mononuclear cells were isolated by Ficoll-Hypaque density centrifugation and were cryopreserved. Via the germline V gene (reference sequence), CDR1 is SGHNT and CDR2 YYREEE. The CDR3 covers 16 residues, taking in both the cysteine and the phenylalanine. Solely the CDR3 DNA is kept, with 48 bases framed from the first base. V has 1 base trimmed and J has 0 bases trimmed; junction bases matching no gene number 2. Genomic DNA was the input for TRB sequencing, which was run either with the immunoSEQ assay at survey resolution or with the hsTCRB kit. Per the source publication's procedure: The immunoSEQ software was used for initial read processing, and the LymphoSeq R package was used for repertoire analyses. For each TRB dataset, clonality was calculated as 1 minus normalized Shannon entropy, and the Gini coefficient was computed as well. To infer phenotypes in unsorted samples, TRB sequences from sorted subsets of the recipient or donor were mapped onto the unsorted samples of the same recipient. TCRdb obtained this table from immuneACCESS and retained in-frame rearrangements with V and J assigned. These tables miss some clones; where compared with another copy, unresolved V genes account for less than half of the shortfall, and the remainder is unexplained. The D gene and trimming were derived from the DNA, and the V and J assignments and clone size from that table. The sample profile shows about 52,000 clones; roughly 94% of them were found once. The ten largest account for 2.5% to 3.5% of the sample.

Sequenced: PBMCs. This receptor was obtained from a woman aged 30 to 39 in good health and a related stem cell transplant donor. The sequence links TRBV5-4 to TRBJ2-3; TRBD2 agrees with 10 junctional bases. DNA sequence: TGTGCCAGCAGCTTGAGGACTAGCGGTAGCACAGATACGCAGTATTTT. It encodes CASSLRTSGSTDTQYF. The full variable domain, with segments outside the CDR3 supplied by the reference TRBV5-4 and TRBJ2-3 proteins, appears as ETGVTQSPTHLIKTRGQQVTLRCSSQSGHNTVSWYQQALGQGPQFIFQYYREEENGRGNFPPRFSGLQFPNYSSELNVNALELDDSALYLCASSLRTSGSTDTQYFGPGTRLTVL.